The entry that follows covers one T cell receptor beta chain sequence. Its target is unknown. Germline V CDR1 and CDR2: WSHSY, SAAADI. CDR3 length: 14 amino acids. J lost 5 bases, V lost 6 bases, and 9 bases had no gene match. This sample was included in a study of T cell responses to AZD1222 COVID-19 vaccine. Points from the study as a whole: Donors skewed white British and female; clonal diversity was possibly underestimated.

Sequencing was performed with immunoSEQ multiplex PCR; in TCRdb, only in-frame clones are kept and a portion is missing. The sample includes over 100,000 clones, approximately 90% of them seen just once. The clonotype was recovered from an adult who received the AZD1222 COVID-19 vaccine. The chain links TRBV10-2 to TRBJ2-5, with 7 bases that match TRBD2. The material was peripheral blood, obtained 28 days after the second AZD1222 dose. In DNA form, the CDR3 reads TGCGCCAGCAGCAGGCTGGGACTATCGGAGACCCAGTACTTC. Translation gives CASSRLGLSETQYF.